This is a list of T cell receptor beta chains from one sample in a study of control samples from healthy donors and cancer patients. Data came from immunoSEQ multiplex PCR; TCRdb stores just in-frame clones and leaves some out. The sample lists around 130,000 clones; 93% were seen once. The sequencing input was PBMCs. Every receptor here comes from a man in his fifties or sixties with head and neck cancer. The CDR3 runs from the conserved cysteine through the conserved F or W. A D gene is named only where the DNA matches it firmly. The size entry is marked missing in some rows and otherwise reads once, few, many or a size class.

abundance,j_gene,d_gene,v_gene,CDR3nt,CDR3aa
.,TRBJ1-2,TRBD1,TRBV12-3/TRBV12-4,TGTGCCAGCAGCCCAGACAGGGACTATGGCTACACCTTC,CASSPDRDYGYTF
.,TRBJ2-2,.,TRBV5-4,TGTGCCAGCAGCCCACAGACCACCGGGGAGCTGTTTTTT,CASSPQTTGELFF
.,TRBJ2-5,.,TRBV11-2,TGTGCCAGCAGCCCCAGGGGTATACAAGAGACCCAGTACTTC,CASSPRGIQETQYF
.,TRBJ1-1,.,TRBV6-5,TGTGCCAGCAGAACCGACAGAGGCGCTGAAGCTTTCTTT,CASRTDRGAEAFF
.,TRBJ1-5,.,TRBV6-2/TRBV6-3,TGTGCCAGCAGTCCCCAGGGTCGTAGCAATCAGCCCCAGCATTTT,CASSPQGRSNQPQHF
.,TRBJ2-3,TRBD1,TRBV7-7,TGTGCCAGCAGCGCCGGACAGGGGACGTATGATACGCAGTATTTT,CASSAGQGTYDTQYF
.,TRBJ1-2,.,TRBV5-5,TGTGCCAGCAGTTGGGCTCCGGGTGATGGCTACACCTTC,CASSWAPGDGYTF
.,TRBJ2-1,TRBD2,TRBV11-3,TGTGCCAGCAGCCCGCGGACTAGCGGGTCATACAATGAGCAGTTCTTC,CASSPRTSGSYNEQFF
.,TRBJ1-1,.,TRBV5-1,TGCGCCAGCAGCTTGGTAGTACAGGAGAAAAAACCTATGAACACTGAAGCTTTCTTT,CASSLVVQEKKPMNTEAFF
.,TRBJ1-2,.,TRBV19,TGTGCCAGTCTAGCCCACCTCCAGGGGAACTATGGCTACACCTTC,CASLAHLQGNYGYTF
.,TRBJ1-4,.,TRBV7-2,TGTGCCAGCAGCCCTAAAGGCGGAAGGGAACTGTTTTTT,CASSPKGGRELFF
once,TRBJ1-2,TRBD1,TRBV4-3,TGCGCCAGCGGCCTAAGATTCGAAACAGGGGCCTATGGCTACACCTTC,CASGLRFETGAYGYTF
.,TRBJ1-1,TRBD1,TRBV5-5,TGTGCCAGCAGCACGTGGACAGGGGGCACTGAAGCTTTCTTT,CASSTWTGGTEAFF
.,TRBJ1-1,TRBD1,TRBV5-1,TGCGCCAGCAGCTTGGGACAGGGTATGAACACTGAAGCTTTCTTT,CASSLGQGMNTEAFF
once,TRBJ1-2,TRBD1,TRBV29-1,TGCAGCGTGGCCGGGACAGTGAAGAGTGGCTATGGCTACACCTTC,CSVAGTVKSGYGYTF
.,TRBJ2-2,.,TRBV7-3,TGTGCCAGCAGCTTAAACACCGGGGAGCTGTTTTTT,CASSLNTGELFF
.,TRBJ1-3,.,TRBV9,TGTGCCAGCAGCGGGGACGGGGGCTCTGGAAACACCATATATTTT,CASSGDGGSGNTIYF
.,TRBJ2-1,TRBD1,TRBV6-1,TGTGCCAGCAGTGTTTTCGCTGGACAGGGATCCTACAATGAGCAGTTCTTC,CASSVFAGQGSYNEQFF
.,TRBJ1-2,.,TRBV4-2,TGTGCCAGCAGCCAAGACTTCAGGGGAGCGAGAGGCTACACCTTC,CASSQDFRGARGYTF
.,TRBJ2-7,TRBD1,TRBV15,TGTGCCACCAGCGAAGGGACAGGGGATTTCGAGCAGTACTTC,CATSEGTGDFEQYF
.,TRBJ1-5,TRBD1,TRBV27,TGTGCCAGCAGCTTTCGGACAGGCCCTAATCAGCCCCAGCATTTT,CASSFRTGPNQPQHF
.,TRBJ2-1,TRBD2,TRBV5-6,TGTGCCAGCAGCATTAGCGGGGGACCCGACAATGAGCAGTTCTTC,CASSISGGPDNEQFF
.,TRBJ1-1,.,TRBV7-2,TGTGCCAGCACCCGGGCCTTGAACACTGAAGCTTTCTTT,CASTRALNTEAFF
.,TRBJ2-7,.,TRBV21-1,TGTGCCAGCAGCAAAGAGGGAACAGGGGGTTTCTACGAGCAGTACTTC,CASSKEGTGGFYEQYF
once,TRBJ2-7,.,TRBV9,TGTGCCAGCAGCGCCGAGGGGACGTACTCCTACGAGCAGTACTTC,CASSAEGTYSYEQYF
.,TRBJ2-2,.,TRBV6-6,TGTGCCAGCAGTTTTTGGGTGAGGGGAACCGGGGAGCTGTTTTTT,CASSFWVRGTGELFF